This T cell receptor beta chain derives from a study of blood T cell repertoires in COVID-19. Per the germline V gene, CDR1 is MNHEY and CDR2 is SVGEGT. The CDR3 spans 16 residues. With 5 bases clipped from V and 7 bases from J, the junction kept 12 bases outside the gene matches. Profiling relied on immunoSEQ multiplex PCR, and the TCRdb table lists in-frame clones only, not all of them. The table has around 240,000 clones, 70% to 90% seen once. The clonotype originates from a woman between 50 and 59 years old who had recovered from COVID-19. This rearrangement joins TRBV6-2 or TRBV6-3 to TRBJ2-2, with 8 bases that match TRBD1. The sequenced material came from PBMCs or T cells enriched from blood (not recorded which). The CDR3 sequence: CASSGRDRSLFGELFF. The CDR3 DNA reads TGTGCCAGCAGTGGCCGGGACAGGTCTCTATTCGGGGAGCTGTTTTTT.